This T cell receptor (beta chain) was captured in a study of blood T cell repertoires in COVID-19 (dated by TCRdb to about 2020). In terms of the full investigation: Samples from collaborators originated in the United States, Italy and Spain and spanned both the acute and convalescent phases of COVID-19. Where available, HLA class I and class II types were taken from metadata supplied by the sample provider and were not determined by assay-based typing. Deeply sampled blood TCRbeta repertoires from subjects exposed to, actively infected with, or recovered from COVID-19 were included in the dataset. A freely available public database, intended as a resource for researchers studying the immune response to SARS-CoV-2, is where the repertoires were released. The prospective study material was composed of cDNA or gDNA derived from T cells, B-cell-depleted T cells, or PBMCs. The sample metadata nearly always contained a de-identified subject ID, COVID-19 status, age in years and sex. The samples were drawn from the first 160 participants of the ongoing ImmuneRACE study and from about 1,200 subjects provided by 6 global collaborators. Overall study outcomes, separate from this receptor: The quantity of clinical and demographic metadata differed by source and by participant and was supplied without curation.

Collaborating institutions collected whole blood in K2EDTA tubes following their own protocols. For TCRbeta analysis, collaborators shipped samples as frozen whole blood, isolated PBMCs, or DNA extracted from either of those sample types. TCRbeta CDR3 regions were amplified from genomic DNA using the immunoSEQ Assay, a bias-controlled multiplex PCR. Concerning the study's data processing: Within the assay, amplification of reference gene primers was used to estimate how many nucleated cells each sample contained. To quantify the absolute abundance of each unique TCRbeta CDR3 rearrangement, sequence reads were collapsed and filtered. For each sample, productive Simpson clonality was calculated as the square root of Simpson's diversity index across productive rearrangements. This immuneACCESS table, as held by TCRdb, lists in-frame sequences with V and J called but not all clones. Of the missing ones, under half trace to an unresolved V gene in checked studies; the others have no known cause. The D gene and trimming were derived from the DNA, and the V and J assignments and clone size from that table. In all, the sample holds roughly 200,000 clones, and over 70% of those were seen once. Jointly, the top ten make up around 27% of the sample.

In regard to this clone: The antigen it binds to is not known. Base qualities are not provided; no much larger clone lies one nucleotide away.

The germline V gene supplies CDR1 SQVTM and CDR2 ANQGSEA. V has 4 bases trimmed and J has 6 bases trimmed; junction bases matching no gene number 10. The CDR3 runs 15 amino acids, cysteine and phenylalanine included. The retained sequence is limited to the CDR3, 45 bases, with the frame set at the first base. Input material: peripheral blood. This receptor was obtained from a man aged 35 to 55 with acute or convalescent COVID-19. The chain is made from TRBV29-1 and TRBJ1-2, with 11 junctional bases fitting TRBD1. The CDR3 protein sequence reads: CSVGTGGVVRNGYTF. The bases are TGCAGCGTTGGGACAGGGGGCGTCGTTCGGAATGGCTACACCTTC.